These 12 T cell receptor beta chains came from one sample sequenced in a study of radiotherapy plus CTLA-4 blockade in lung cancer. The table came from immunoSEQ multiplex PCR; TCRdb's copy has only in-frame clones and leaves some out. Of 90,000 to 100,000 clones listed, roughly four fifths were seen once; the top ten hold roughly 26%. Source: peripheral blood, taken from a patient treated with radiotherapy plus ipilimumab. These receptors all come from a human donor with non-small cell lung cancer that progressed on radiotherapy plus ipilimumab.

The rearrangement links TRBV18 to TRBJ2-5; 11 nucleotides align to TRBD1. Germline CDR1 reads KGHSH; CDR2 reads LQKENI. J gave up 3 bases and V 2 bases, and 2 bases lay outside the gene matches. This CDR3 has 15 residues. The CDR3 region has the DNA TGTGCCAGCTCACCAGGGGGACAGGGGGAAGAGACCCAGTACTTC. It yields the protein CASSPGGQGEETQYF.

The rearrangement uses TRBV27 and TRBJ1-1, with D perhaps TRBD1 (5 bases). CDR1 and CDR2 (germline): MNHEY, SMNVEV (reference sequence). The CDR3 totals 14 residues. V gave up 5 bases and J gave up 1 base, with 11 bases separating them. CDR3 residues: CASSTVTGNTEAFF. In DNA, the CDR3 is TGTGCCAGCAGTACCGTAACAGGGAACACTGAAGCTTTCTTT.

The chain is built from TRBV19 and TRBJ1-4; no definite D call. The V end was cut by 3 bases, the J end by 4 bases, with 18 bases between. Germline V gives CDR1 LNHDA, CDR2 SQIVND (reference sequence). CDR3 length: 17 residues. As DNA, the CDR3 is TGTGCCAGTAGTATTGGTAAGCGTCCAAACCTTAATGAAAAACTGTTTTTT. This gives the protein CASSIGKRPNLNEKLFF. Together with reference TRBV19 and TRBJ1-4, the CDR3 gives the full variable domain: DGGITQSPKYLFRKEGQNVTLSCEQNLNHDAMYWYRQDPGQGLRLIYYSQIVNDFQKGDIAEGYSVSREKKESFPLTVTSAQKNPTAFYLCASSIGKRPNLNEKLFFGSGTQLSVL.

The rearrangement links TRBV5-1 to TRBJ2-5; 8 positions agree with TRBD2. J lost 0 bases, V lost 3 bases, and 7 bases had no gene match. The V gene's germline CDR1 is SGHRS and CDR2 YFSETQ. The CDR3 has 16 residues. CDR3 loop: CASSSAGLAYQETQYF. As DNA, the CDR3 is TGCGCCAGCAGCTCCGCCGGACTAGCCTACCAAGAGACCCAGTACTTC.

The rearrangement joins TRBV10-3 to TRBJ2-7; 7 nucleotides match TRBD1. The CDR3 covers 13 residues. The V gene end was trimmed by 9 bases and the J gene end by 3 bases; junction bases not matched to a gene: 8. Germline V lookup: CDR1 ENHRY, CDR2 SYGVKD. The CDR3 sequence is CAINARQGYEQYF. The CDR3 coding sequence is TGTGCCATAAACGCGAGACAGGGCTACGAGCAGTACTTC.

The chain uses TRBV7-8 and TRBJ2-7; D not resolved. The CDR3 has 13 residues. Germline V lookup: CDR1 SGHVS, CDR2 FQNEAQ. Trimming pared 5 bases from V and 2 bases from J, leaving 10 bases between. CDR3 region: CASSPRATYEQYF. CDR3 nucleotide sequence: TGTGCCAGCAGCCCCCGGGCCACCTACGAGCAGTACTTC.

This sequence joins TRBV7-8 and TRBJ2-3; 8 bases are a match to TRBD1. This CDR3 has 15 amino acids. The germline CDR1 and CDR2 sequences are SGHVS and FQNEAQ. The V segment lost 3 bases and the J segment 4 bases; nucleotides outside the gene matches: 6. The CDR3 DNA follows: TGTGCCAGCAGCTTGCGGACAGGGTTCCCAGATACGCAGTATTTT. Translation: CASSLRTGFPDTQYF.

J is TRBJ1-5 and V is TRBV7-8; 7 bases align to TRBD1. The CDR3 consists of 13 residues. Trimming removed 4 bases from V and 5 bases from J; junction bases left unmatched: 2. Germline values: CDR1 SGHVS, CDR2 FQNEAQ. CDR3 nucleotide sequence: TGTGCCAGCAGCTCTGACAGGGATCAGCCCCAGCATTTT. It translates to CASSSDRDQPQHF.

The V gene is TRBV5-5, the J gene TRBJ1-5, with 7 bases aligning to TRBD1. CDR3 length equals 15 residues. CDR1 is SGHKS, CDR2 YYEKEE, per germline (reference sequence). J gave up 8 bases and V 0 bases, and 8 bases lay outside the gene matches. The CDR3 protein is CASSLAEGGLKPQHF. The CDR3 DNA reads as TGTGCCAGCAGCTTGGCCGAAGGGGGCCTTAAGCCCCAGCATTTT.

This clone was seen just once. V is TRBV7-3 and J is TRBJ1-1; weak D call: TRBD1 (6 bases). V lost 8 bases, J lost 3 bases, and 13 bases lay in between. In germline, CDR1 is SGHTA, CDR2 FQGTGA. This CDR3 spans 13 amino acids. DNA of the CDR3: TGTGCCAGCGGGCAGGGGAGGGACACTGAAGCTTTCTTT. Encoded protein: CASGQGRDTEAFF. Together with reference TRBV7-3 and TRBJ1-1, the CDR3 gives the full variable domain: GAGVSQTPSNKVTEKGKYVELRCDPISGHTALYWYRQSLGQGPEFLIYFQGTGAADDSGLPNDRFFAVRPEGSVSTLKIQRTERGDSAVYLCASGQGRDTEAFFGQGTRLTVV.

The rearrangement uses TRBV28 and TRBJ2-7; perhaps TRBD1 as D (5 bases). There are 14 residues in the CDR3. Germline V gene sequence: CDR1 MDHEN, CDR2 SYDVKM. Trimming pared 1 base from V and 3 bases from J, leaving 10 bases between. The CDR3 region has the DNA TGTGCCAGCAGTTTATCTGGGCAGGGCTACGAGCAGTACTTC. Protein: CASSLSGQGYEQYF.

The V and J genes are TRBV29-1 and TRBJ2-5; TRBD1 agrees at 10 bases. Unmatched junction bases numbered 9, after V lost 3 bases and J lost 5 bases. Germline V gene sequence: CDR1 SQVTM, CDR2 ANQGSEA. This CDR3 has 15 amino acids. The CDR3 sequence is CSVETGTGDSETQYF. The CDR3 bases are TGCAGCGTTGAGACCGGGACAGGGGATTCGGAGACCCAGTACTTC.